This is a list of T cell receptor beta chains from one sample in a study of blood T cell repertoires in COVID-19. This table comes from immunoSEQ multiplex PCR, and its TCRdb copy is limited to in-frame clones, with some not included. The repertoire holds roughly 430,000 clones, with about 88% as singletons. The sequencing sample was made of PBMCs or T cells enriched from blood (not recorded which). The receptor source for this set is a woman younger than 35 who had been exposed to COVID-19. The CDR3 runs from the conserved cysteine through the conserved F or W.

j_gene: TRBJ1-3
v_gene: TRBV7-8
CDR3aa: CASSLGGVGRRVSGNTIYF

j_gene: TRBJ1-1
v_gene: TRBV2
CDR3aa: CASSSGTGRNTEAFF

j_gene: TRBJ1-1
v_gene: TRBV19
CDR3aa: CASSIFRSNTEAFF

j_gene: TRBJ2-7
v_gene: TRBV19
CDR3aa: CASSMLTSGSYEQYF

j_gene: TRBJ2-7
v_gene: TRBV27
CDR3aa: CASSVPGQGTYEQYF

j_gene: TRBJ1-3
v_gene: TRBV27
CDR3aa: CASSLLGGGYSGNTIYF

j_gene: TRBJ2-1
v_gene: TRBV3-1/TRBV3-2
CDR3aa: CASSQVSNNEQFF

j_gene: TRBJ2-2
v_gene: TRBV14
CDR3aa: CASSQFPAGELFF

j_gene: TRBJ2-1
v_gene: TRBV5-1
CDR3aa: CASSLGQSYNEQFF

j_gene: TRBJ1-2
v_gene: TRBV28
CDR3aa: CASSLGDRRNYGYTF

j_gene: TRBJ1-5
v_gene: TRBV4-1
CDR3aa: CASSQAGPNQPQHF

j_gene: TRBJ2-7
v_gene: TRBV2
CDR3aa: CASTPHPGTGGGEQYF

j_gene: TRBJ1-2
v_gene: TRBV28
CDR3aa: CASLLQGSYGYTF

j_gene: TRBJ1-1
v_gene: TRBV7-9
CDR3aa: CASSLAGGRGHTEAFF

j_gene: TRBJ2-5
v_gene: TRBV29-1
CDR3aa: CSVERTPSETQYF

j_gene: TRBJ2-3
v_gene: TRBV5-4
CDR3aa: CASSLSPGFSGDTQYF

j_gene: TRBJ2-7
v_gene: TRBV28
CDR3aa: CASSLRAYEQYF

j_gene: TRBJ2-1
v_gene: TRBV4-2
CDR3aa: CASSQGASVGYNEQFF

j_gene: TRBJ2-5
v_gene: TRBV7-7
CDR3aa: CASSLGGRGTAETQYF

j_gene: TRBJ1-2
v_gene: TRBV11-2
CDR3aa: CASSATGGKSYTF

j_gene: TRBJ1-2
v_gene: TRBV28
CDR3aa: CASRIAGTATNYGYTF

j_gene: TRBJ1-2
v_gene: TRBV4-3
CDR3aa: CASSQAGTANYGYTF

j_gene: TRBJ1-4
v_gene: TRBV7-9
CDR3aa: CASSQGQGATNEKLFF

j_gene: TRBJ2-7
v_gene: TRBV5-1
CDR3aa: CASSLSVATTREQYF

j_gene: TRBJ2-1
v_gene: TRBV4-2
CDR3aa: CASSQEWASGIPRGYNEQFF

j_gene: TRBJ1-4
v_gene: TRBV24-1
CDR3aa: CATGQGQGTNEKLFF

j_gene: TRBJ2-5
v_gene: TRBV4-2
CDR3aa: CASSASGQGSSGPQETQYF

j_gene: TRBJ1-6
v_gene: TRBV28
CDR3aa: CASSFPPRQSSYNSPLHF

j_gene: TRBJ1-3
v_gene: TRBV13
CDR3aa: CASSPTRGNWNSGNTIYF

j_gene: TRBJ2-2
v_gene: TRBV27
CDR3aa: CASSLIKQGDTGELFF

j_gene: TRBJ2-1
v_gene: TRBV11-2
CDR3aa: CASSFSWARNEQFF

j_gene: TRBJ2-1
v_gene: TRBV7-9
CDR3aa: CASSLFASGSVGEQFF

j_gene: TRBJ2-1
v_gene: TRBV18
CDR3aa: CASSPTSGSNNEQFF

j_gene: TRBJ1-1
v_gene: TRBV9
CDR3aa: CASSPRTNSNTEAFF

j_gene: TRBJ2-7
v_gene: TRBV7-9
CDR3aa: CASSHARAIQGMNYEQYF

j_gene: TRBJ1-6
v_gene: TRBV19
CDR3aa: CASSSRQGALNSPLHF

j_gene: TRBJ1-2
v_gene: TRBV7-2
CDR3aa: CASSPLQGIDYGYTF

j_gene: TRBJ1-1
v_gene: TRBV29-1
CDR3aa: CSVGQGANTEAFF

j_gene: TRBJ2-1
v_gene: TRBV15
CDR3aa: CATSPAGESYNEQFF

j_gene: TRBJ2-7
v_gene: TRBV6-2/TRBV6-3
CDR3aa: CASSHGQGTSGEQYF

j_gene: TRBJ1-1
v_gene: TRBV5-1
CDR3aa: CASSLGGTGSLNTEAFF

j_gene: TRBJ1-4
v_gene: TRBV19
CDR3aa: CASSTTGSNEKLFF

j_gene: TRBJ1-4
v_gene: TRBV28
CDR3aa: CASSFEGTGKNEKLFF

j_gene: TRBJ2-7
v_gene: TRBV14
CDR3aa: CASSLSGTGAYEQYF

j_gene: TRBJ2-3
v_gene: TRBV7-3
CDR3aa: CASSLGLAGGPVTDTQYF